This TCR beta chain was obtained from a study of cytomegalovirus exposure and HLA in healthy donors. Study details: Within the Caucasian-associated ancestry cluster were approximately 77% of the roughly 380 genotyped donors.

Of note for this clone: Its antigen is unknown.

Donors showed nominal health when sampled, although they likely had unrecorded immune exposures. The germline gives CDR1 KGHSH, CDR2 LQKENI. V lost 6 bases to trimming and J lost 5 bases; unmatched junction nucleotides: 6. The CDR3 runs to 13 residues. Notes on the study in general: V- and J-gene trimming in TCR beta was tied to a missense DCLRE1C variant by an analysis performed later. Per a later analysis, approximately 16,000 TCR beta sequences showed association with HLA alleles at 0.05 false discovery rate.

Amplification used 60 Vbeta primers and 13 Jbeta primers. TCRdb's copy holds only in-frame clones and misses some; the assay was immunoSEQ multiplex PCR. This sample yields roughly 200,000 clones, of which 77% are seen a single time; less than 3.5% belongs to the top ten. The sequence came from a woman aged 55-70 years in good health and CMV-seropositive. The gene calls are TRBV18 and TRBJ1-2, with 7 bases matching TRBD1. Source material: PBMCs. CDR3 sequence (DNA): TGTGCCAGCTCCCAGGGGGTTGAGTATGGCTACACCTTC. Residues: CASSQGVEYGYTF.